These 15 T cell receptor beta chains were sequenced from one sample in a study of cytomegalovirus exposure and HLA in healthy donors. Repertoires were generated with immunoSEQ multiplex PCR, while TCRdb's copy carries only in-frame clones and drops some. Of some 80,000 clones in the sample, almost 97% were seen once. The sample taken for sequencing was PBMCs. Receptors originate from a man aged 18 to 30 in good health and CMV-seropositive.

The gene calls are TRBV15 and TRBJ2-3; D is uncertain. Trimming cost V 4 bases and J 0 bases, with 14 bases left between them. This CDR3 has 16 amino acids. Per germline, CDR1 LNHNV and CDR2 YYDKDF (reference sequence). CDR3 DNA sequence: TGTGCCACCAGCACCTTAGCAGCCTCTAGCACAGATACGCAGTATTTT. Translating gives CATSTLAASSTDTQYF.

The V call is TRBV28, the J call TRBJ2-3; TRBD1 matches 9 bases. The length of the CDR3 is 17 residues. V shed 5 bases and J 2 bases; nucleotides not matched to a gene: 11. Germline CDR1 reads MDHEN; CDR2 reads SYDVKM. The CDR3 spells CASSPSLGQGSTDTQYF. The CDR3 DNA follows: TGTGCCAGCAGTCCCTCCCTCGGACAGGGGTCCACAGATACGCAGTATTTT.

The J gene is TRBJ1-1, the V gene TRBV6-6; D is possibly TRBD1 (6 bases). The CDR3 has 14 residues. Germline CDR1 MNHNY, CDR2 SVGAGI (reference sequence). The V end lost 2 bases, the J end lost 4 bases, and 11 bases lay between the germline ends. CDR3 DNA sequence: TGTGCCAGCAGTTACGAGGGAGGGGGCACTGAAGCTTTCTTT. Translation: CASSYEGGGTEAFF.

This chain joins TRBV5-1 and TRBJ1-1; 7 bases are shared with TRBD1. The CDR3 is made up of 14 amino acids. V shed 2 bases and J 1 base; nucleotides not matched to a gene: 2. Germline V gene data show CDR1 as SGHRS and CDR2 as YFSETQ. CDR3 sequence: CASSLGQENTEAFF. CDR3 nucleotide sequence: TGCGCCAGCAGCTTAGGACAGGAGAACACTGAAGCTTTCTTT.

The gene calls are TRBV5-1 and TRBJ2-3; TRBD1 aligns across 7 bases. V shed 5 bases and J 0 bases; nucleotides not matched to a gene: 6. Looked up from germline, CDR1 is SGHRS and CDR2 is YFSETQ. The CDR3 runs to 15 residues. CDR3 sequence reads: CASRKRQGSTDTQYF. The CDR3 region has the DNA TGCGCCAGCAGAAAGCGACAGGGTAGCACAGATACGCAGTATTTT.

The rearrangement links TRBV6-5 to TRBJ1-1; maybe TRBD1 (6 bases). With 2 bases removed from V and 0 bases from J, the gap between germline ends came to 7 bases. Germline V lookup: CDR1 MNHEY, CDR2 SVGAGI. This CDR3 is built from 14 residues. The CDR3 region is CASSYGQMNTEAFF. CDR3 bases: TGTGCCAGCAGTTACGGACAGATGAACACTGAAGCTTTCTTT.

The chain couples TRBV27 to TRBJ2-7; 8 bases are shared with TRBD2. The germline V gene has CDR1 MNHEY and CDR2 SMNVEV (reference sequence). The CDR3 runs to 16 residues. Germline trimming cut 7 bases from V and 2 bases from J; bases unmatched to any gene: 13. The CDR3 nucleotides read TGTGCCAGCACTAGCTTGAGCGGGACTAGGCCCTACGAGCAGTACTTC. It yields the protein CASTSLSGTRPYEQYF.

This clone showed up just once. The rearrangement links TRBV5-1 to TRBJ1-1, with a tentative D call TRBD1 (6 bases). The CDR3 contains 12 residues. Trimming shortened V by 4 bases and J by 10 bases, and 14 bases separated the two germline ends. Germline values: CDR1 SGHRS, CDR2 YFSETQ. The CDR3 region has the DNA TGCGCCAGCAGCCAAACCGGACAGAGAGCTTTCTTT. The encoded protein is CASSQTGQRAFF.

J is TRBJ1-1 and V is TRBV7-6, with 8 bases aligning to TRBD1. The V segment lost 5 bases and the J segment 3 bases; nucleotides outside the gene matches: 8. The CDR3 sequence is 15 residues long. Germline CDR1 SGHVS, CDR2 FNYEAQ. The DNA of the CDR3 is TGTGCCAGCAGCCTACAGGGGGGAAAGGACACTGAAGCTTTCTTT. Protein product: CASSLQGGKDTEAFF.

The V and J genes are TRBV11-2 and TRBJ2-7, with D perhaps TRBD2 (6 bases). V was trimmed by 0 bases and J by 7 bases, leaving 13 bases between them. This CDR3 has 14 amino acids. Germline lookup yields CDR1 SGHAT and CDR2 FQNNGV. CDR3 sequence reads: CASSLDGGTREQYF. The CDR3 coding sequence is TGTGCCAGCAGCTTAGACGGGGGTACGAGGGAGCAGTACTTC.

The chain is built from TRBV4-1 and TRBJ2-7; 12 bases map to TRBD2. Trimming took 2 bases from V and 4 from J; bases not matched to a gene: 24. The CDR3 extends over 22 amino acids. Germline loops: CDR1 MGHRA, CDR2 YSYEKL. The CDR3 reads CASSQRPPAWASGRESRYEQYF. CDR3 bases: TGCGCCAGCAGCCAACGACCCCCCGCCTGGGCTAGCGGGAGGGAATCGCGTTACGAGCAGTACTTC.

The chain uses TRBV27 and TRBJ2-3, with TRBD2 matching over 9 bases. The CDR3 has 16 residues. The germline V gene encodes CDR1 MNHEY and CDR2 SMNVEV (reference sequence). V lost 5 bases to trimming and J lost 3 bases; unmatched junction nucleotides: 9. Written as DNA, the CDR3 is TGTGCCAGCAGTCCCTTGCGGGAGGGTTTAACAGATACGCAGTATTTT. Translation gives CASSPLREGLTDTQYF.

The chain links TRBV4-2 to TRBJ2-7, with TRBD2 matching 11 bases. The V gene end was trimmed by 3 bases and the J gene end by 0 bases; junction bases not matched to a gene: 4. The CDR3 sequence is 16 residues long. Germline CDR1 reads LGHNA; CDR2 reads YNFKEQ. The CDR3 DNA follows: TGTGCCAGCAGCCAGACACTAGCGGGGGTCTCCTACGAGCAGTACTTC. Amino acid sequence: CASSQTLAGVSYEQYF.

The V and J genes are TRBV25-1 and TRBJ2-2; 7 bases agree with TRBD2. The CDR3 totals 15 residues. From germline, CDR1 is MGHDK and CDR2 SYGVNS. The V segment lost 3 bases and the J segment 6 bases; nucleotides outside the gene matches: 7. CDR3 in DNA: TGTGCCAGCAGTGACCCCAGGACTAGTTCCGGGGAGCTGTTTTTT. This encodes CASSDPRTSSGELFF.

The J gene is TRBJ2-5, the V gene TRBV11-2; D is perhaps TRBD1 (6 bases). Looked up from germline, CDR1 is SGHAT and CDR2 is FQNNGV. The length of the CDR3 is 14 residues. Between the trimmed V and J ends, which lost 5 bases and 5 bases, there was a span of 15 bases. The CDR3 here is CASSLWGQRETQYF. The CDR3 DNA follows: TGTGCCAGCAGCCTATGGGGGCAGCGGGAGACCCAGTACTTC. Variable domain in full (rest from reference TRBV11-2 and TRBJ2-5): EAGVAQSPRYKIIEKRQSVAFWCNPISGHATLYWYQQILGQGPKLLIQFQNNGVVDDSQLPKDRFSAERLKGVDSTLKIQPAKLEDSAVYLCASSLWGQRETQYFGPGTRLLVL.